A selection of T cell receptor beta chains follows, all from one sample in a study of control samples from healthy donors and cancer patients. Assay used: immunoSEQ multiplex PCR; TCRdb lists only in-frame clones, some missing. The table has about 140,000 clones, 90% to 95% seen once; the top ten hold 10% to 15%. The sequencing input was blood. These receptors all come from a man in his forties in good health. Both conserved end residues are part of each CDR3. D genes are given only for firm matches. Clone size is stated in some rows and not others, as once, few, many or a class when expanded.

CDR3 protein: CASSQVSTRTEAFF; CDR3 DNA: TGTGCCAGCAGCCAAGTAAGCACCCGCACTGAAGCTTTCTTT; clone size: NA; V gene: TRBV4-2; J gene: TRBJ1-1; D gene: NA
CDR3 protein: CASSQDSGDGYTF; CDR3 DNA: TGCGCCAGCAGCCAAGATTCCGGGGATGGCTACACCTTC; clone size: NA; V gene: TRBV4-3; J gene: TRBJ1-2; D gene: NA
CDR3 protein: CAISDSGTGGGGYTF; CDR3 DNA: TGTGCCATCAGTGATTCCGGGACAGGGGGTGGTGGCTACACCTTC; clone size: few; V gene: TRBV10-3; J gene: TRBJ1-2; D gene: TRBD1
CDR3 protein: CASSFLRAPPSGNTIYF; CDR3 DNA: TGTGCCAGCAGCTTCCTTCGGGCCCCGCCCTCTGGAAACACCATATATTTT; clone size: once; V gene: TRBV7-2; J gene: TRBJ1-3; D gene: NA
CDR3 protein: CASRNGGAGQPQHF; CDR3 DNA: TGTGCCAGCAGGAATGGGGGCGCGGGTCAGCCCCAGCATTTT; clone size: NA; V gene: TRBV6-5; J gene: TRBJ1-5; D gene: NA
CDR3 protein: CASSTGTGANEQFF; CDR3 DNA: TGCGCCAGCAGCACCGGGACAGGAGCCAATGAGCAGTTCTTC; clone size: NA; V gene: TRBV5-1; J gene: TRBJ2-1; D gene: TRBD1
CDR3 protein: CASSLAGNRDEQYF; CDR3 DNA: TGTGCCAGCAGCTTAGCAGGGAACAGGGACGAGCAGTACTTC; clone size: once; V gene: TRBV11-2; J gene: TRBJ2-7; D gene: NA
CDR3 protein: CASSLERQASQETQYF; CDR3 DNA: TGCGCCAGCAGCTTGGAAAGACAGGCATCCCAAGAGACCCAGTACTTC; clone size: NA; V gene: TRBV5-1; J gene: TRBJ2-5; D gene: NA
CDR3 protein: CASSSQGATNEKLFF; CDR3 DNA: TGTGCCAGCAGTTCTCAGGGGGCAACTAATGAAAAACTGTTTTTT; clone size: NA; V gene: TRBV28; J gene: TRBJ1-4; D gene: TRBD1
CDR3 protein: CASSQLAGGKEQYF; CDR3 DNA: TGTGCCAGCAGCCAGCTAGCGGGAGGTAAAGAGCAGTACTTC; clone size: NA; V gene: TRBV3-1/TRBV3-2; J gene: TRBJ2-7; D gene: TRBD2
CDR3 protein: CASGPGLAGYNEQFF; CDR3 DNA: TGTGCCAGCGGCCCGGGACTAGCGGGGTATAATGAGCAGTTCTTC; clone size: NA; V gene: TRBV9; J gene: TRBJ2-1; D gene: TRBD2
CDR3 protein: CASSFRLAGGTNTGELFF; CDR3 DNA: TGTGCCAGCAGCTTCCGACTAGCGGGAGGGACAAACACCGGGGAGCTGTTTTTT; clone size: NA; V gene: TRBV11-2; J gene: TRBJ2-2; D gene: TRBD2
CDR3 protein: CASSTYTGELFF; CDR3 DNA: TGTGCCAGCAGCACCTACACCGGGGAGCTGTTTTTT; clone size: once; V gene: TRBV7-2; J gene: TRBJ2-2; D gene: NA
CDR3 protein: CASRKGGNHEQYF; CDR3 DNA: TGTGCCAGCAGAAAGGGGGGGAATCACGAGCAGTACTTC; clone size: NA; V gene: TRBV6-5; J gene: TRBJ2-7; D gene: NA
CDR3 protein: CASSITGGDTNQPQHF; CDR3 DNA: TGTGCCAGTAGTATAACGGGGGGCGATACCAATCAGCCCCAGCATTTT; clone size: NA; V gene: TRBV19; J gene: TRBJ1-5; D gene: NA
CDR3 protein: CASSPGQGVYGYTF; CDR3 DNA: TGCGCCAGCAGCCCGGGACAGGGGGTTTATGGCTACACCTTC; clone size: once; V gene: TRBV4-3; J gene: TRBJ1-2; D gene: TRBD1
CDR3 protein: CASSESPSYYNEQFF; CDR3 DNA: TGTGCCAGCAGTGAATCACCTTCTTACTACAATGAGCAGTTCTTC; clone size: NA; V gene: TRBV6-1; J gene: TRBJ2-1; D gene: NA
CDR3 protein: CASSTARETDTQYF; CDR3 DNA: TGCGCCAGCAGCACCGCCAGGGAAACGGATACGCAGTATTTT; clone size: NA; V gene: TRBV5-1; J gene: TRBJ2-3; D gene: NA
CDR3 protein: CASSPPLVARGHNEQFF; CDR3 DNA: TGTGCCAGCTCACCACCTTTGGTAGCCCGAGGACACAATGAGCAGTTCTTC; clone size: NA; V gene: TRBV18; J gene: TRBJ2-1; D gene: NA
CDR3 protein: CASSPGTGGVYGYTF; CDR3 DNA: TGCGCCAGCAGCCCTGGGACAGGGGGGGTCTATGGCTACACCTTC; clone size: NA; V gene: TRBV4-3; J gene: TRBJ1-2; D gene: TRBD1
CDR3 protein: CASSLFWGAEAFF; CDR3 DNA: TGTGCCAGCAGTTTATTTTGGGGAGCTGAAGCTTTCTTT; clone size: NA; V gene: TRBV27; J gene: TRBJ1-1; D gene: NA
CDR3 protein: CASSYSGGNTEAFF; CDR3 DNA: TGTGCCAGCAGTTACTCAGGGGGCAACACTGAAGCTTTCTTT; clone size: NA; V gene: TRBV6-6; J gene: TRBJ1-1; D gene: TRBD1
CDR3 protein: CASSQVGDNEQFF; CDR3 DNA: TGTGCCAGCAGCCAAGTCGGGGACAATGAGCAGTTCTTC; clone size: NA; V gene: TRBV4-2; J gene: TRBJ2-1; D gene: NA
CDR3 protein: CASSRRLAGRDEQFF; CDR3 DNA: TGTGCCAGCAGCCGCCGACTAGCGGGACGTGATGAGCAGTTCTTC; clone size: NA; V gene: TRBV14; J gene: TRBJ2-1; D gene: TRBD2
CDR3 protein: CASSSGLAGKGETQYF; CDR3 DNA: TGTGCCAGCAGCTCGGGACTAGCGGGGAAAGGGGAGACCCAGTACTTC; clone size: NA; V gene: TRBV7-8; J gene: TRBJ2-5; D gene: TRBD2
CDR3 protein: CATSDSIKRAFF; CDR3 DNA: TGTGCCACCAGTGATTCTATTAAGAGAGCTTTCTTT; clone size: NA; V gene: TRBV24-1; J gene: TRBJ1-1; D gene: NA
CDR3 protein: CASSPHLQGDHSNQPQHF; CDR3 DNA: TGTGCCAGCAGCCCTCACCTACAGGGGGACCATAGCAATCAGCCCCAGCATTTT; clone size: NA; V gene: TRBV7-2; J gene: TRBJ1-5; D gene: TRBD1
CDR3 protein: CASSERAGGIGEQYF; CDR3 DNA: TGTGCCAGCAGTGAACGGGCGGGAGGGATAGGCGAGCAGTACTTC; clone size: NA; V gene: TRBV6-1; J gene: TRBJ2-7; D gene: TRBD2
CDR3 protein: CASTKQGAGEKLFF; CDR3 DNA: TGTGCCAGCACCAAACAGGGCGCGGGTGAAAAACTGTTTTTT; clone size: NA; V gene: TRBV6-5; J gene: TRBJ1-4; D gene: NA
CDR3 protein: CASSPRGSLGNTEAFF; CDR3 DNA: TGTGCCAGCAGTCCCCGGGGAAGCCTAGGGAACACTGAAGCTTTCTTT; clone size: NA; V gene: TRBV6-6; J gene: TRBJ1-1; D gene: NA
CDR3 protein: CASSPEGSPLHF; CDR3 DNA: TGTGCCAGCAGCCCCGAAGGTTCACCCCTCCACTTT; clone size: once; V gene: TRBV3-1/TRBV3-2; J gene: TRBJ1-6; D gene: NA
CDR3 protein: CASSFIGQMNTEAFF; CDR3 DNA: TGTGCCAGCAGCTTCATAGGACAGATGAACACTGAAGCTTTCTTT; clone size: once; V gene: TRBV7-9; J gene: TRBJ1-1; D gene: NA
CDR3 protein: CASSNHPAGTDTQYF; CDR3 DNA: TGTGCCAGCAGCAATCATCCGGCAGGCACAGATACGCAGTATTTT; clone size: NA; V gene: TRBV9; J gene: TRBJ2-3; D gene: NA
CDR3 protein: CASSLDRSSGNTIYF; CDR3 DNA: TGTGCCAGCAGCTTAGACAGAAGCTCTGGAAACACCATATATTTT; clone size: NA; V gene: TRBV5-4; J gene: TRBJ1-3; D gene: NA